This T cell receptor (beta chain) appears in the sequencing data of a study of CD8 T cells in Susac syndrome. V was pared by 5 bases and J by 2 bases, with 5 bases of the junction left unmatched. This CDR3 has 15 residues. CDR1 is SNHLY, CDR2 FYNNEI, per germline. A quantity of about 0.5 to 1 ug RNA underwent reverse transcription using random hexamers. TCRdb called the immunoSEQ multiplex PCR reads again in MiXCR, with one record for every CDR3 protein. Among about 150,000 distinct CDR3 sequences listed, 90% to 96% were seen once. The TCR sequence derives from a human donor with Susac syndrome. The specimen sequenced was CD4+ T cells from PBMCs. This rearrangement joins TRBV2 to TRBJ2-7; 11 bases line up with TRBD1. The CDR3 bases are TGTGCCAGCAGTCCGGACAGGGGGCCCACCTACGAGCAGTACTTC. Its protein product is CASSPDRGPTYEQYF.